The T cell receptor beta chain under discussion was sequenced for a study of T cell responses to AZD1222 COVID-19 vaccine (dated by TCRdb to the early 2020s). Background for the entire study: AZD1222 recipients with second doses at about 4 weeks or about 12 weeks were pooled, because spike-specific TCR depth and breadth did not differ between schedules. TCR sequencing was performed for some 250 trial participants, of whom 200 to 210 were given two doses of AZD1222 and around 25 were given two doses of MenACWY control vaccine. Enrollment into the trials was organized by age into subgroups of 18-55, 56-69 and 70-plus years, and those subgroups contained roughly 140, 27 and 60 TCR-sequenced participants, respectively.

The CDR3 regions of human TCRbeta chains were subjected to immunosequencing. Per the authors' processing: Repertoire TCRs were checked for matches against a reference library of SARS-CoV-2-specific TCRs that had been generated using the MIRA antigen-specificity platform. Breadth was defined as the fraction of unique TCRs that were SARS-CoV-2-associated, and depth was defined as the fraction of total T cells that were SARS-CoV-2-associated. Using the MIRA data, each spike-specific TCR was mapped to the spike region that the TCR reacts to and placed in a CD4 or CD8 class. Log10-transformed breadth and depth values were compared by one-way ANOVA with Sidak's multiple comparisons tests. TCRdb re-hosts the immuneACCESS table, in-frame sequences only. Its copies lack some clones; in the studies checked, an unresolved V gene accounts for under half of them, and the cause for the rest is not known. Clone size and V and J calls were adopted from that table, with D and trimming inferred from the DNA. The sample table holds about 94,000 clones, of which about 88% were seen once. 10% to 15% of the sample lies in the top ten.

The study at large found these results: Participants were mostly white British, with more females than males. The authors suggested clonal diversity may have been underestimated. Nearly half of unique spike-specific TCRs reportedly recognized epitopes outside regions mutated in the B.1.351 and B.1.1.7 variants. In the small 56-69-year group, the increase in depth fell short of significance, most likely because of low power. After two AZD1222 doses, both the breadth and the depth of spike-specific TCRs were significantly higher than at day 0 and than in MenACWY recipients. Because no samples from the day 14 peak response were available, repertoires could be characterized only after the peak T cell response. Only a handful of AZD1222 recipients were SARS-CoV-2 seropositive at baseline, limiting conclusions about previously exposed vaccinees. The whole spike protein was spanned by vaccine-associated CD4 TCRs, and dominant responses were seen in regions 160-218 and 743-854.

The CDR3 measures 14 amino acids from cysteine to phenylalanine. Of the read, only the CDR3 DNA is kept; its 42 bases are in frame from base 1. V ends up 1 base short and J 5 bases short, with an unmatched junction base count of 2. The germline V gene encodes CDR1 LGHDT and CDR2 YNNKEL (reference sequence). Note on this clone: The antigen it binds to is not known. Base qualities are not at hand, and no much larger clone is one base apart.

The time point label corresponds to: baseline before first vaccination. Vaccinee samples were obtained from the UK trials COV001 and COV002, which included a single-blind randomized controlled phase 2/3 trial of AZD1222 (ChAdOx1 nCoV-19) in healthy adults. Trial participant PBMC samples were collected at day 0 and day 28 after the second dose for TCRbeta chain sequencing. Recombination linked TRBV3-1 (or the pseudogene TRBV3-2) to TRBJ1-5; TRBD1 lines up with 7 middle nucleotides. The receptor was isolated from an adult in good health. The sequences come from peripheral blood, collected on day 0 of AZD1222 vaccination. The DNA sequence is TGTGCCAGCAGCCAAGGGCAGGGGGATCAGCCCCAGCATTTT. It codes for CASSQGQGDQPQHF.